Listed below are T cell receptor beta chains from one sample, sequenced in a study of T-cell reconstitution after alpha-beta-depleted transplantation in children. TCRdb ran MiXCR on the PCR reads and lists one entry per CDR3 protein. This table has around 370,000 distinct CDR3 sequences, roughly 15% appearing once. Here the sequenced sample was PBMCs, mostly from graft donor cells, taken 360 days after TCRalphabeta/CD19-depleted stem cell transplant. Receptors were obtained from a male patient between 2 and 15 years old who had a stem cell transplant for acute lymphoblastic leukemia, so the T cells may come from the graft donor. CDR3s include the opening cysteine and the closing phenylalanine or tryptophan. The D gene is left open where the match is weak. Clone size is given for some rows only: seen once, a few or many times, or a class if the clone is expanded.

CDR3aa: CSASGGRSYEQYF; d_gene: -; abundance: few; v_gene: TRBV20-1; j_gene: TRBJ2-7
CDR3aa: CLSGQGSEQYF; d_gene: TRBD1; abundance: few; v_gene: TRBV28; j_gene: TRBJ2-7
CDR3aa: CASLKHPGRDRENEQYF; d_gene: TRBD1; abundance: few; v_gene: TRBV2; j_gene: TRBJ2-7
CDR3aa: CASSSRTSGRETQYF; d_gene: TRBD2; abundance: -; v_gene: TRBV7-9; j_gene: TRBJ2-5
CDR3aa: CSVPMNTEAFF; d_gene: -; abundance: few; v_gene: TRBV29-1; j_gene: TRBJ1-1
CDR3aa: CASSPGRNTGELFF; d_gene: -; abundance: many; v_gene: TRBV4-2; j_gene: TRBJ2-2
CDR3aa: CASSWESSYNEQFF; d_gene: -; abundance: few; v_gene: TRBV12-3/TRBV12-4; j_gene: TRBJ2-1
CDR3aa: CASSLARKQDTQYF; d_gene: -; abundance: -; v_gene: TRBV7-9; j_gene: TRBJ2-5
CDR3aa: CASSPTGQTKWSYTF; d_gene: -; abundance: -; v_gene: TRBV12-3/TRBV12-4; j_gene: TRBJ1-2
CDR3aa: CSASGGDTYEQYF; d_gene: -; abundance: few; v_gene: TRBV20-1; j_gene: TRBJ2-7
CDR3aa: CASSLGIRGSYNEQFF; d_gene: -; abundance: -; v_gene: TRBV12-3/TRBV12-4; j_gene: TRBJ2-1
CDR3aa: CASSDSTDTQYF; d_gene: -; abundance: -; v_gene: TRBV11-1; j_gene: TRBJ2-3
CDR3aa: CSAAQTGAQETQYF; d_gene: -; abundance: -; v_gene: TRBV20-1; j_gene: TRBJ2-5
CDR3aa: CASSLTAHRDTQYF; d_gene: -; abundance: -; v_gene: TRBV5-1; j_gene: TRBJ2-3
CDR3aa: CASSQALGREQYF; d_gene: -; abundance: -; v_gene: TRBV3-1; j_gene: TRBJ2-7
CDR3aa: CASSHSTARTSVHEQYF; d_gene: TRBD2; abundance: -; v_gene: TRBV3-1; j_gene: TRBJ2-7
CDR3aa: CSASFTGAQETQYF; d_gene: TRBD1; abundance: few; v_gene: TRBV20-1; j_gene: TRBJ2-5
CDR3aa: CASSLAGTSGRDTQYF; d_gene: TRBD2; abundance: once; v_gene: TRBV28; j_gene: TRBJ2-3
CDR3aa: CSAGDREGIGPQHF; d_gene: TRBD1; abundance: many; v_gene: TRBV29-1; j_gene: TRBJ1-5
CDR3aa: CASSLSTGTNVLTF; d_gene: TRBD1; abundance: many; v_gene: TRBV3-1; j_gene: TRBJ2-6
CDR3aa: CASRPPLLAEQYF; d_gene: -; abundance: few; v_gene: TRBV7-9; j_gene: TRBJ2-7
CDR3aa: CASSTHRLGQKETQYF; d_gene: -; abundance: -; v_gene: TRBV28; j_gene: TRBJ2-5
CDR3aa: CASSETASNQPQHF; d_gene: -; abundance: few; v_gene: TRBV6-1; j_gene: TRBJ1-5
CDR3aa: CASSRTGGTSYEQYF; d_gene: TRBD1; abundance: -; v_gene: TRBV6-2/TRBV6-3; j_gene: TRBJ2-7
CDR3aa: CASSFPSTGRSTDTQYF; d_gene: TRBD2; abundance: few; v_gene: TRBV4-2; j_gene: TRBJ2-3